The clone carrying this T cell receptor beta chain was found a few times. The antigen is unknown. These data are taken from a study of post-analysis software for immune sequencing data. Study as a whole: Clinical courses comprised relapsing-remitting, secondary progressive and progressive-relapsing multiple sclerosis.

Findings and limits, study-wide: When patients were compared with controls, four to six TRBV segments were more frequent, TRBV5-6, TRBV5-1 and TRBV20-1 among them.

Germline V gives CDR1 SEHNR, CDR2 FQNEAQ (reference sequence). J lost 4 bases, V lost 6 bases, and 4 bases had no gene match. The CDR3 runs to 14 residues. Presence of unique molecular identifiers characterized the TCR beta cDNA libraries. TCRdb called the PCR reads again in MiXCR, with one record for every CDR3 protein. Here the sample spans about 760,000 distinct CDR3 sequences, roughly 27% being singletons. The chain has TRBV7-9 and TRBJ2-2, with 8 bases fitting TRBD1. The sample was blood. This sequence was found in a girl aged 10-17 years with multiple sclerosis. This chain's CDR3 is CASSRTGITGELFF. The CDR3 nucleotides are TGTGCCAGCAGTCGGACAGGGATCACCGGGGAGCTGTTTTTT.